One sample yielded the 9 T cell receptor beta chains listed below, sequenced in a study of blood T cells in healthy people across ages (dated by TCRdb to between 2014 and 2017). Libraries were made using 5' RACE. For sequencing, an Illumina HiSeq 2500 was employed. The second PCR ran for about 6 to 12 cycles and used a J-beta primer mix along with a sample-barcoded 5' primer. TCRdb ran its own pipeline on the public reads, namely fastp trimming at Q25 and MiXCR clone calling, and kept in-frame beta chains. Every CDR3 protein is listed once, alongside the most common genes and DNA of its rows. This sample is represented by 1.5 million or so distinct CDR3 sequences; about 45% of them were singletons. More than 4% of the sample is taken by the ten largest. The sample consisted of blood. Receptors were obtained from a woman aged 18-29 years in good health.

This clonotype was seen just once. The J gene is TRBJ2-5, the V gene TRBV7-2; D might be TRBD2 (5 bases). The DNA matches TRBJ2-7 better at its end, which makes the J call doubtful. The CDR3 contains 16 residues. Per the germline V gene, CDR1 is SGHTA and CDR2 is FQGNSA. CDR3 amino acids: CASSPQILAVGDEQYF. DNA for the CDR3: TGTGCCAGCAGCCCCCAAATCCTGGCGGTGGGAGACGAGCAGTACTTC.

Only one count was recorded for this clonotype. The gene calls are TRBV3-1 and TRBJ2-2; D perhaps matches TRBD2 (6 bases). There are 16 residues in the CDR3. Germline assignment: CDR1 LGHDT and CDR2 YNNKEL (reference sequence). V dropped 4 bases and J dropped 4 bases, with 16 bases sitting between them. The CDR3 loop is CASSRRSGRGTGELFF. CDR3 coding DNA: TGTGCCAGCAGCCGCCGCTCAGGGCGGGGCACCGGGGAGCTGTTTTTT.

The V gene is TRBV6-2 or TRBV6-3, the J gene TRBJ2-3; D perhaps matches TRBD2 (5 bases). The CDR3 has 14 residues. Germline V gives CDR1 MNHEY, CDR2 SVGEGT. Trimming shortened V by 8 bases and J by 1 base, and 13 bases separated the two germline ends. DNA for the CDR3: TGTGCCAGCTGGGAGCGGAGCCGCACAGATACGCAGTATTTT. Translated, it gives CASWERSRTDTQYF.

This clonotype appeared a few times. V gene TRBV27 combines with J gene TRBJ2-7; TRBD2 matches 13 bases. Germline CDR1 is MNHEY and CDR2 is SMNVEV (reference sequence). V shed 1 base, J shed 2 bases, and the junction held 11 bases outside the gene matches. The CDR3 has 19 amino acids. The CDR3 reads CASSLFAGTSGTRTYEQYF. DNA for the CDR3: TGTGCCAGCAGTTTATTCGCCGGGACTAGCGGGACTCGGACCTACGAGCAGTACTTC.

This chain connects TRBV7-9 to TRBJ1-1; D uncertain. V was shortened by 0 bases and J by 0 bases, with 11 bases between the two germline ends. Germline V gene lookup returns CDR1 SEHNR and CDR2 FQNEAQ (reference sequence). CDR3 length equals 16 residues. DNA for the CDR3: TGTGCCAGCAGCTTAGCGCATCTCTTTATGAACACTGAAGCTTTCTTT. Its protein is CASSLAHLFMNTEAFF.

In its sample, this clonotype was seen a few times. For the CDR3, the DNA is TGTGCCAGCAGTTTAGATGGTTGGACAGAATATGGCTACACCTTC. This codes for CASSLDGWTEYGYTF. The rearrangement joins TRBV12-3 or TRBV12-4 to TRBJ1-2, with D possibly being TRBD1 (6 bases). This CDR3 contains 15 residues. V lost 1 base and J 5 bases, leaving 14 bases between the germline ends.

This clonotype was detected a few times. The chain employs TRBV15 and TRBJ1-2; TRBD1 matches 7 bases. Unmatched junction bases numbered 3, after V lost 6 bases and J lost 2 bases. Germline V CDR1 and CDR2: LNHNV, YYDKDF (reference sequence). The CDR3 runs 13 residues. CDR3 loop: CATSPGGNYGYTF. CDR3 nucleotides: TGTGCCACCAGTCCAGGGGGGAACTATGGCTACACCTTC.

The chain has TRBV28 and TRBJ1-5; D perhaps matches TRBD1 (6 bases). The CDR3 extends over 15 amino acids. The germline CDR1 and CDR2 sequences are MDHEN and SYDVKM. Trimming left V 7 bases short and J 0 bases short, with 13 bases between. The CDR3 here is CASTLGAGSNQPQHF. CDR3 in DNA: TGTGCCAGCACCCTGGGGGCCGGTAGCAATCAGCCCCAGCATTTT.

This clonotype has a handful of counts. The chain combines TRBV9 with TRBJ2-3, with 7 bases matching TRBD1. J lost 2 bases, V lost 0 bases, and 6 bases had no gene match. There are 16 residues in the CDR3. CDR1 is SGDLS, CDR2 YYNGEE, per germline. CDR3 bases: TGTGCCAGCAGCGTAGGGACAGGAACCATCACAGATACGCAGTATTTT. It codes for CASSVGTGTITDTQYF.